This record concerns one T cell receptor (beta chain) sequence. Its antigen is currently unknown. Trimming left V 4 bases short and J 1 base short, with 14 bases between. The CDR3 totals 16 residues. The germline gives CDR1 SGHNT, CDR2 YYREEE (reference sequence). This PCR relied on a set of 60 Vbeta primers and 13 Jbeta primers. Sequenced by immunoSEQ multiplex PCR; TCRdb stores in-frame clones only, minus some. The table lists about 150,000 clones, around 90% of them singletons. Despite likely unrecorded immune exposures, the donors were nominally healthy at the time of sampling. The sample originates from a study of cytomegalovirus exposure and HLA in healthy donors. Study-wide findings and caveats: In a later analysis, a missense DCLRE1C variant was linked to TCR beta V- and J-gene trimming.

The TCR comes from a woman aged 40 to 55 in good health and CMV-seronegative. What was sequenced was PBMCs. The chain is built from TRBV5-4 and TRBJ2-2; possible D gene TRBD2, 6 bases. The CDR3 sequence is CASSGGLRRNTGELFF. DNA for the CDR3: TGTGCCAGCAGCGGCGGACTAAGGAGGAACACCGGGGAGCTGTTTTTT.